The sequence of this T cell receptor beta chain was determined in a study of blood T cell repertoires in COVID-19. Study information: PBMCs, B-cell-depleted T cells, or T cells provided the cDNA or gDNA that made up the material.

Trimming stripped 4 bases from V and 5 bases from J, with 18 bases between. Germline V CDR1 and CDR2: SGHRS, YFSETQ. CDR3 length: 16 residues. Here immunoSEQ multiplex PCR was the method, and the copy in TCRdb shows in-frame clones only, minus some. This sample has roughly 190,000 clones, with more than 75% found just once. Material for sequencing was peripheral blood. The TCR originated in a man aged 18 to 29 with active or convalescent COVID-19. V is TRBV5-1 and J is TRBJ1-4; possible D gene TRBD1, 6 bases. In DNA form, the CDR3 reads TGCGCCAGCAGCCCCCTCAGGGGCGGATTAAATGAAAAACTGTTTTTT. Amino acids: CASSPLRGGLNEKLFF.